This entry is about one T cell receptor beta chain. The antigen this receptor binds is unknown. The input lacks base qualities; no much larger clone sits a single base away. These data belong to a study of cytomegalovirus exposure and HLA in healthy donors (dated by TCRdb to about 2017). In the study overall: According to an earlier analysis of 587 of the donors, about 180 million T cells yielded 90 million to 140 million unique TCR beta sequences and about 300 Gb of sequence data. An early release covering about 600 HLA-typed donors comprised about 310 gigabases of sequencing data and tens of millions of unique TCR sequences. Class I and class II HLA loci were covered by the typing at four-digit resolution. In an earlier analysis of a few hundred of the donors, high-throughput TCR beta sequencing was used to judge whether each TCR beta V gene segment behaved as functional or pseudogenic. Rather than using new phenotypic data, the later analysis identified candidate immune exposures from TCR beta sequences and from how often those sequences occurred across donors. The number of donors typed differed by locus, with about 629-640 for A, B, C, DRB1 and DQB1, roughly 520 for DQA1, approximately 580 for DPA1, and around 460 for DPB1. Because of strong linkage in the cohort, five DR-DQ haplotypes were treated as single units for association and clustering. Along with the roughly 610-subject first cohort, a separate validation cohort of over a hundred different subjects was used. A later genetic analysis used genome-wide SNP genotypes for 398 of the 666 donors, treating that subset as a discovery cohort. Of the 398 genotyped donors, roughly 76% were placed in the genetic ancestry cluster associated with self-reported Caucasian donors. To predict cytomegalovirus infection status, the study combined high-throughput TCR immunosequencing, statistical association of individual TCRs with disease status, and machine learning. All discovery cohort repertoires had been generated on a single sequencing platform. Donor age, sex, ethnicity and CMV serostatus were compiled alongside the repertoire data. The study aimed to test whether signatures of past pathogen exposure could be identified by cataloging public T cell receptors. The study used immunosequencing to profile the T cell repertoires of approximately 630 subjects and linked those repertoires to cytomegalovirus serostatus. On average, around 200,000 unique TCR beta nucleotide sequences were sequenced per donor among about 400 genotyped donors of the cohort, with roughly 19% of those sequences being non-productive. A later analysis re-analyzed previously published TCR beta repertoires from roughly 690 donors and added high-resolution HLA genotyping to study TCR occurrence patterns.

The cohort was made up of 500 to 800 healthy bone marrow donors. All cohort members were sampled while nominally healthy, although unrecorded immune exposures were likely present. The donor was CMV seronegative and belonged to the group of 380 or so seronegative cohort members. A peripheral blood sample was provided by each donor, and peripheral blood mononuclear cells were used for TCR beta sequencing. The Qiagen DNeasy Blood Extraction Kit was used to extract genomic DNA from the blood cell samples. Overall results and qualifications from the work: Only TCR beta chains were sequenced in this cohort, and the absence of alpha or paired-chain data limited detectable features. Across donors, most TCR sequences were observed very rarely, whereas some public TCRs were present in many individuals. According to the authors, the approach could potentially be generalized to other disease states and immunological phenotypes. At a false discovery rate of 0.05, a later analysis linked 15,000 to 20,000 TCR beta sequences to specific HLA alleles. An earlier analysis of approximately 540 of the donors showed that most TCR beta V segments appeared in productive rearrangements either about 87% or about 30% of the time, which broadly matched IMGT annotations. For the cohort, immune exposure information was limited to CMV serostatus. When HLA alleles, especially DR and DQ, strongly co-occurred, TCR associations were difficult to assign to individual alleles. A cluster of highly shared sequence variants was judged likely to represent a technical artifact of the sequencing pipeline. Linkage disequilibrium might explain the correlated functional status among segregating V segments, but an unknown experimental factor could not be ruled out. Compared with equally common non-associated chains, HLA-associated TCR beta chains in a later analysis were more clonally expanded and had lower generation probabilities. Because HLA typing was missing for some donors at each locus, association tests included only the typed subset. The earlier analysis of about 600 of the donors excluded around 17 rarely observed V segments, including chromosome 9 orphons, because counts were too low. According to a later analysis, most CMV-associated TCR beta chains appeared to be HLA-restricted, and the HLA associations seemed to be driven largely by CMV exposure. A further reported finding was that TCR beta sequences accurately predicted the HLA-A and HLA-B alleles for most subjects in the first cohort. In vitro tests confirmed that a few of the cytomegalovirus-associated TCR beta chains recognize cytomegalovirus antigens. In a later genetic analysis, fewer N-insertions in productive TCRs were reported among donors in an Asian-associated ancestry cluster than the approximately 710-donor mean. According to a later analysis, TCR association rates differed among HLA loci, with DRB1 alleles showing the most associated TCRs and HLA-C alleles showing the fewest. Roughly uniform sequencing depth across donors was assumed in presence/absence analyses, although this assumption may not hold. In both the original and validation cohorts, the classifier was reported to diagnose cytomegalovirus status with high specificity and sensitivity. V-gene and J-gene trimming of TCR beta chains was associated with a missense DCLRE1C variant in a later genetic analysis, and the association was replicated in an independent cohort. Some IMGT-functional V segments, including TRBV6-2 and TRBV6-3, could not be distinguished by the 87-base-pair reads and were therefore excluded. The study gave a list of 150 to 200 TCR beta chains associated with cytomegalovirus. A later analysis reported that several top co-occurrence clusters appeared linked to parvovirus B19, influenza, CMV and Epstein-Barr virus.

According to the germline V gene, CDR1 reads SGDLS and CDR2 reads YYNGEE. From its cysteine to its phenylalanine, the CDR3 spans 12 amino acids. The retained sequence is limited to the CDR3, 36 bases, with the frame set at the first base. The junction shows trimming of 8 bases on V and 4 bases on J, plus 10 bases between the germline ends. The library was obtained by the immunoSEQ multiplex PCR assay. For the multiplex PCR, a mixture combining 60 forward primers for TCR Vbeta segments and 13 reverse primers for TCR Jbeta segments was used. The CDR3 region of rearranged TCR beta genes was amplified from genomic DNA by a multiplex PCR assay. The Illumina HiSeq System was used to sequence the amplified TCR beta libraries as 87-base-pair reads. In the original analysis: A later analysis tallied 80 million to 95 million unique TCR beta chains across the 550 to 850 repertoires, and about 10 million of those chains were shared by two or more donors. Raw reads were error-corrected and collapsed into unique sequences with a nearest-neighbor algorithm that merged closely related sequences to remove PCR and sequencing errors. CDR3 sequences were aligned to IMGT reference sequences to assign V, D and J gene segments. For a sequence to be retained, a match of at least six nucleotides to both a V gene segment and a J gene segment was required. Rearrangements were classified as productive when the CDR3 lacked stop codons and remained in frame with V and J, and all other rearrangements were classified as non-productive. CDR3 was defined according to IMGT convention as the region running from the second conserved V-encoded cysteine to the conserved J-encoded phenylalanine. In an earlier analysis of roughly 610 of the donors, sequences lacking an unambiguous match to a single V gene segment were excluded. In an earlier analysis of a few hundred of the donors, V segments were called functional above 56.7% productive rearrangements and were called segregating when the between-donor standard deviation exceeded 5%. A statistical classification framework was built to diagnose cytomegalovirus status from the catalog of TCR beta chain sequences. A later analysis assigned V and J genes by comparing TCR nucleotide sequences with IMGT/GENE-DB human TR gene sequences. Using the TCRdist pipeline, a later analysis assigned CDR3 sequences along with most-parsimonious VDJ recombination scenarios. A later analysis defined each TCR beta chain by its CDR3 amino acid sequence plus V-gene family, and excluded reads lacking a unique V-gene family. To address suspected cross-contamination and a sequencing artifact, a later analysis removed a few hundred highly shared, low-generation-probability nucleotide sequences. For each public chain, a later analysis derived a clonal expansion index from normalized ranks of inferred template counts within each repertoire. In a later analysis, generation probabilities were computed using a VDJ recombination model fitted to out-of-frame rearrangements, and the results were checked against IGoR. A later analysis scored TCR-TCR, TCR-HLA and TCR-CMV co-occurrence with hypergeometric tests, applying a repertoire-size bias correction to TCR pairs. In a later analysis, false discovery rates were estimated by permuting HLA or CMV assignments 20 times. In a later analysis, co-occurring TCRs were grouped with DBSCAN, and TCRdist sequence similarity was added when clustering was performed within HLA-allele-positive subsets. For co-occurrence clustering, repertoires with fewer than 30,000 or more than 120,000 public chains were excluded, along with roughly 5 repertoires with anomalous nucleotide sharing. TCRdb mirrors the immuneACCESS table, restricted to in-frame sequences. Some clones are absent from its copies; in checked studies, under half trace to an unresolved V gene, and the reason for the others is unknown. The D gene and trimming were derived from the DNA, and the V and J assignments and clone size from that table. The sample table records roughly 120,000 clones; about 8.5% of these occur just once. Of the sample, around 5.5% is held by the ten largest clones.

The specimen sequenced was PBMCs. Recombination joined TRBV9 with TRBJ1-5; TRBD1 is perhaps the D gene, given 5 matching bases. The receptor's source is a man aged 35-49 years in good health and CMV-seronegative. The DNA is TGTGCCAGGGGGGGTCTTAATCAGCCCCAGCATTTT. Protein translation: CARGGLNQPQHF.